What follows is one T cell receptor (beta chain) and its context. Germline V gene sequence: CDR1 GTSNPN, CDR2 SVGIG (reference sequence). With 1 base removed from V and 0 bases from J, the gap between germline ends came to 12 bases. The CDR3 is 15 amino acids. The data belong to a study of CD8+ T cells in alopecia areata. Study-level information: Disease severity was quantified as SALT score of affected scalp area.

Treatment indicated: oral pan-JAK inhibitor, 5-10 mg twice daily. RNA extraction was followed by reverse transcription into cDNA, which acted as the sequencing template. Clones were sequenced by immunoSEQ multiplex PCR, and TCRdb holds only the in-frame ones, with some missing. Here the sample spans over 100,000 clones, 50% to 55% being singletons. The sequenced sample was CD4+ T cells sorted from blood, obtained at week 4, from a patient treated with tofacitinib. The chain combines TRBV30 with TRBJ1-1; tentatively, D is TRBD1 (6 bases). The sequence derives from a human donor with alopecia areata. The CDR3 DNA follows: TGTGCCTGGAGTGATCCCCGGACAGTGAACACTGAAGCTTTCTTT. It yields the protein CAWSDPRTVNTEAFF.